A selection of T cell receptor beta chains follows, all from one sample in a study of blood T cell repertoires in COVID-19. Produced via immunoSEQ multiplex PCR; TCRdb's table is partial and in-frame only. Here the sample spans about 210,000 clones, about 86% being singletons. The sample comprised peripheral blood. These receptor sequences come from a man younger than 35 with active or convalescent COVID-19. Both conserved end residues are part of each CDR3. D genes are given only for firm matches. Some rows mark clone size as missing; the rest say once, few, many or name a class of expanded clone.

size | length | J | D | V | CDR3 | DNA
- | 13 | TRBJ1-4 | TRBD1 | TRBV28 | CASSRQGSEKLFF | TGTGCCAGCAGTAGACAGGGGTCGGAGAAACTGTTTTTT
- | 13 | TRBJ1-2 | - | TRBV2 | CASTRQTNYGYTF | TGTGCCAGCACTAGACAGACTAACTATGGCTACACCTTC
- | 12 | TRBJ1-1 | TRBD1 | TRBV19 | CASLLMTGEAFF | TGTGCCAGCCTCTTGATGACAGGGGAAGCTTTCTTT
- | 14 | TRBJ2-7 | TRBD2 | TRBV29-1 | CSVDPGTSPSEQYF | TGCAGCGTCGACCCCGGGACTAGCCCCTCCGAGCAGTACTTC
- | 16 | TRBJ2-5 | - | TRBV5-1 | CASSLAPGVEGETQYF | TGCGCCAGCAGCTTGGCCCCCGGGGTGGAAGGGGAGACCCAGTACTTC
- | 15 | TRBJ2-1 | TRBD2 | TRBV4-2 | CASSRREGSYNEQFF | TGTGCCAGCAGTCGACGGGAGGGATCCTACAATGAGCAGTTCTTC
- | 10 | TRBJ1-2 | - | TRBV20-1 | CSARGYGYTF | TGCAGTGCTCGGGGGTATGGCTACACCTTC
- | 16 | TRBJ2-7 | TRBD1 | TRBV10-3 | CAISEAGTGFAYEQYF | TGTGCCATCAGTGAGGCCGGGACAGGGTTTGCCTACGAGCAGTACTTC
- | 16 | TRBJ2-7 | - | TRBV25-1 | CASTRPDGETIYEQYF | TGTGCCAGCACCCGCCCCGATGGGGAGACTATCTACGAGCAGTACTTC
- | 16 | TRBJ1-3 | TRBD1 | TRBV24-1 | CATSDSGQGAGNTIYF | TGTGCCACCAGTGATTCCGGACAGGGGGCAGGAAACACCATATATTTT
- | 17 | TRBJ1-1 | - | TRBV7-2 | CASSLSPYRTRNTEAFF | TGTGCCAGCAGCTTATCCCCTTACCGGACTAGGAACACTGAAGCTTTCTTT
few | 18 | TRBJ2-1 | TRBD1 | TRBV28 | CASTRVDRGTSSYNEQFF | TGTGCCAGCACCCGGGTTGACAGGGGGACCAGCTCCTACAATGAGCAGTTCTTC
- | 16 | TRBJ1-3 | - | TRBV3-1/TRBV3-2 | CASSQSTGHSGNTIYF | TGTGCCAGCAGCCAATCGACCGGACACTCTGGAAACACCATATATTTT
- | 14 | TRBJ1-5 | TRBD1 | TRBV19 | CASDEGQGFWPQHF | TGTGCCAGCGACGAGGGACAGGGCTTTTGGCCCCAGCATTTT
- | 14 | TRBJ2-7 | TRBD1 | TRBV14 | CASSLQGVVGEQYF | TGTGCCAGCAGCCTACAGGGGGTGGTGGGCGAGCAGTACTTC
- | 15 | TRBJ1-2 | - | TRBV4-3 | CASSQDTRMKYGYTF | TGCGCCAGCAGCCAAGATACGCGAATGAAGTATGGCTACACCTTC
- | 16 | TRBJ2-1 | TRBD1 | TRBV19 | CASSISGGRFYNEQFF | TGTGCCAGTAGTATTTCAGGGGGAAGGTTCTACAATGAGCAGTTCTTC
- | 14 | TRBJ1-2 | - | TRBV6-5 | CASSPNRDTYGYTF | TGTGCCAGCAGTCCAAACCGGGACACCTATGGCTACACCTTC
- | 15 | TRBJ1-2 | TRBD1 | TRBV7-2 | CASSSRQGAGYGYTF | TGTGCCAGCAGCTCCAGACAGGGGGCGGGATATGGCTACACCTTC
- | 12 | TRBJ1-3 | - | TRBV7-9 | CASSPIGNTIYF | TGTGCCAGCAGCCCCATTGGAAACACCATATATTTT
- | 15 | TRBJ1-1 | TRBD1 | TRBV9 | CASSVEGRGYTEAFF | TGTGCCAGCAGCGTAGAGGGCAGGGGGTACACTGAAGCTTTCTTT
- | 15 | TRBJ2-1 | TRBD1 | TRBV6-4 | CASRGQGSPYNEQFF | TGTGCCAGCAGGGGACAGGGTTCACCCTACAATGAGCAGTTCTTC
- | 17 | TRBJ1-5 | - | TRBV7-2 | CASSSFHKGDNNQPQHF | TGTGCCAGCAGCTCCTTTCACAAAGGGGACAACAATCAGCCCCAGCATTTT
- | 16 | TRBJ2-7 | - | TRBV28 | CASSLYGGRANYEQYF | TGTGCCAGCAGTTTATATGGGGGCAGAGCGAACTACGAGCAGTACTTC
few | 16 | TRBJ2-1 | TRBD2 | TRBV7-6 | CASSRLAVGMYNEQFF | TGTGCCAGCAGCCGACTAGCGGTGGGGATGTACAATGAGCAGTTCTTC
few | 15 | TRBJ1-6 | - | TRBV5-6 | CASSYSQTPNSPLHF | TGTGCCAGCAGCTATTCCCAGACTCCTAATTCACCCCTCCACTTT
once | 12 | TRBJ1-1 | TRBD1 | TRBV5-1 | CASSSDRGPAFF | TGCGCCAGCAGTTCGGACAGGGGGCCAGCTTTCTTT
- | 15 | TRBJ1-2 | - | TRBV3-1/TRBV3-2 | CASSHRVAGANGYTF | TGTGCCAGCAGCCACCGGGTTGCGGGGGCAAATGGCTACACCTTC
- | 12 | TRBJ1-4 | TRBD1 | TRBV19 | CASSGDRGKLFF | TGTGCCAGTAGTGGGGACAGGGGAAAACTGTTTTTT